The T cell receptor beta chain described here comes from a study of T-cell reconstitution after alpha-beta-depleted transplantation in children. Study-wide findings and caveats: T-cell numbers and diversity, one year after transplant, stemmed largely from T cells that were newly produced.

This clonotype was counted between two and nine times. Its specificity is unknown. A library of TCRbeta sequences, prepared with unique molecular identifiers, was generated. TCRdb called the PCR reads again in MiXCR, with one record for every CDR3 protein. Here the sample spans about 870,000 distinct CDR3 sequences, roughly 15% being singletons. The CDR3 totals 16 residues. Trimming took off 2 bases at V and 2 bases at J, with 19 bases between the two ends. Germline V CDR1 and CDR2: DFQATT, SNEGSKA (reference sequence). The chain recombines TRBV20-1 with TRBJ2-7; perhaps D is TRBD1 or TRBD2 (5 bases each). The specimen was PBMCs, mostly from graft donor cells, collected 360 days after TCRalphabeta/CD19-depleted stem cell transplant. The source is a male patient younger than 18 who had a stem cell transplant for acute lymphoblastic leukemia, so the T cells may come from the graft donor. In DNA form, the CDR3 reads TGCAGTGCTAGACTAAGGGGAGAGGGCTTTACCTACGAGCAGTACTTC. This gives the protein CSARLRGEGFTYEQYF.